Following are 22 T cell receptor beta chains from one sample sequenced in a study of blood T cell repertoires in COVID-19. Here immunoSEQ multiplex PCR was the method, and the copy in TCRdb shows in-frame clones only, minus some. The sample has about 310,000 clones; around 90% are singletons. Sequenced: peripheral blood. Receptor source: a woman in her thirties or forties with COVID-19, enrolled during active disease.

The chain joins TRBV6-6 to TRBJ2-7; 8 nucleotides agree with TRBD1. V was pared by 7 bases and J by 2 bases, with 10 bases of the junction left unmatched. This CDR3 has 15 residues. Germline CDR1 and CDR2: MNHNY and SVGAGI (reference sequence). The CDR3 bases are TGTGCCAGCATCAACGCCCCACAGGGGGCCTACGAGCAGTACTTC. Translation: CASINAPQGAYEQYF.

Only a few counts were recorded for this clone. The J gene is TRBJ2-7, the V gene TRBV2; 10 bases match TRBD2. The CDR3 contains 15 residues. Germline V gene data show CDR1 as SNHLY and CDR2 as FYNNEI. The junction had 9 bases not matched to a gene; V was cut back by 4 bases and J by 6 bases. The CDR3 protein is CASSAKASGSSEQYF. The CDR3 bases are TGTGCCAGCAGTGCTAAGGCTAGCGGGAGCTCCGAGCAGTACTTC.

In this sample, this clone turned up a few times. The V and J genes are TRBV10-3 and TRBJ1-1; D remains unclear. Germline V lookup: CDR1 ENHRY, CDR2 SYGVKD. There are 13 residues in the CDR3. V gave up 11 bases and J gave up 5 bases, with 18 bases separating them. The CDR3 DNA sequence: TGTGCCGCCCGCCTGGAGGGTTGGACTGAAGCTTTCTTT. Translating gives CAARLEGWTEAFF.

The chain carries TRBV30 and TRBJ1-1; unclear D gene. Trimming removed 0 bases from V and 1 base from J, with 6 bases in between. The CDR3 has 13 amino acids. CDR1 GTSNPN and CDR2 SVGIG come from the germline V gene (reference sequence). CDR3 coding DNA: TGTGCCTGGAGTGTCCTATGGAACACTGAAGCTTTCTTT. It codes for CAWSVLWNTEAFF.

The V gene is TRBV5-4, the J gene TRBJ2-1, with D possibly matching TRBD2 (6 bases). Germline CDR1 SGHNT, CDR2 YYREEE (reference sequence). The CDR3 consists of 15 residues. V was clipped by 4 bases and J by 4 bases, with 15 bases between them. The CDR3, as DNA: TGTGCCAGCAGCCCGCCCCCGGGACTTTACAATGAGCAGTTCTTC. Translation gives CASSPPPGLYNEQFF.

The rearrangement joins TRBV19 to TRBJ1-5, with D unclear. Germline V gene data show CDR1 as LNHDA and CDR2 as SQIVND (reference sequence). Trimming stripped 1 base from V and 9 bases from J, with 22 bases between. This CDR3 has 17 amino acids. The DNA for the CDR3 is TGTGCCAGTAGTATAGGATCACTTCGACACCCTAGCGGGCCCCAGCATTTT. It codes for CASSIGSLRHPSGPQHF.

This clone was recorded only once. This chain uses TRBV7-8 with TRBJ2-3; no firm D call. From germline, CDR1 is SGHVS and CDR2 FQNEAQ. CDR3 size: 14 residues. V was pared by 1 base and J by 3 bases, with 8 bases between. The CDR3 protein is CASSLVQATDTQYF. The DNA for the CDR3 is TGTGCCAGCAGCTTAGTTCAGGCAACAGATACGCAGTATTTT. The complete variable domain, with remaining parts taken from reference TRBV7-8 and TRBJ2-3, reads GAGVSQSPRYKVAKRGQDVALRCDPISGHVSLFWYQQALGQGPEFLTYFQNEAQLDKSGLPSDRFFAERPEGSVSTLKIQRTQQEDSAVYLCASSLVQATDTQYFGPGTRLTVL.

This sequence joins TRBV19 and TRBJ2-3; no clear D gene. CDR3 length: 12 residues. CDR1 and CDR2 (germline): LNHDA, SQIVND (reference sequence). The V and J ends lost 4 bases and 5 bases respectively, with 7 bases between them. The CDR3 region is CASSTRGDTQYF. The CDR3 nucleotides are TGTGCCAGTAGTACGAGAGGAGATACGCAGTATTTT.

This sequence joins TRBV15 and TRBJ1-1; D gene ambiguous. Germline values: CDR1 LNHNV, CDR2 YYDKDF (reference sequence). This CDR3 is 15 amino acids long. V was trimmed by 0 bases and J by 1 base, leaving 9 bases between them. CDR3 DNA: TGTGCCACCAGCAGAGAGGGCACGTGGAACACTGAAGCTTTCTTT. This gives the protein CATSREGTWNTEAFF.

The chain carries TRBV4-1 and TRBJ2-5; 7 nucleotides align to TRBD1. This CDR3 has 16 amino acids. CDR1 MGHRA and CDR2 YSYEKL come from the germline V gene. The junction had 10 bases not matched to a gene; V was cut back by 1 base and J by 5 bases. The CDR3 loop reads CASSQVPTGTGETQYF. CDR3 DNA sequence: TGCGCCAGCAGCCAAGTCCCGACAGGGACGGGCGAGACCCAGTACTTC.

V and J are TRBV5-4 and TRBJ2-7; D possibly corresponds to TRBD1 (5 bases). This CDR3 comprises 14 residues. The V end was cut by 5 bases, the J end by 0 bases, with 12 bases between. Germline CDR1 SGHNT, CDR2 YYREEE (reference sequence). In DNA, the CDR3 is TGTGCCAGCAGAAACAGGAGTCACTCCTACGAGCAGTACTTC. Translated, it gives CASRNRSHSYEQYF.

V usage is TRBV27 and J usage is TRBJ1-2, with a possible D match to TRBD1 (5 bases). Trimming removed 2 bases from V and 6 bases from J, with 13 bases in between. The germline CDR1 and CDR2 sequences are MNHEY and SMNVEV (reference sequence). CDR3 size: 14 residues. CDR3 DNA sequence: TGTGCCAGCAGTTTAATCGGGGGTAGCGATGGCTACACCTTC. Its translation: CASSLIGGSDGYTF.

The rearrangement uses TRBV2 and TRBJ1-6, with 12 bases lining up with TRBD1. The J segment lost 11 bases and the V segment lost 6 bases, leaving 20 bases of the junction unmatched. The CDR3 sequence is 19 residues long. In germline, CDR1 is SNHLY, CDR2 FYNNEI. The DNA for the CDR3 is TGTGCCAGCAGCACTTCTTCCGGGACAGGGGGCGCCTTGGTGACACCCCTCCACTTT. It is translated as CASSTSSGTGGALVTPLHF.

In its sample, this clone was seen a few times. The chain recombines TRBV5-1 with TRBJ1-3; D remains unclear. Per germline, CDR1 SGHRS and CDR2 YFSETQ. V was trimmed by 3 bases and J by 1 base, leaving 14 bases between them. CDR3 length: 16 residues. The CDR3 sequence is CASSSGGHLSGNTIYF. The CDR3 nucleotides read TGCGCCAGCAGCTCTGGCGGGCATCTATCTGGAAACACCATATATTTT. The full variable domain, with the rest looked up from reference TRBV5-1 and TRBJ1-3, is KAGVTQTPRYLIKTRGQQVTLSCSPISGHRSVSWYQQTPGQGLQFLFEYFSETQRNKGNFPGRFSGRQFSNSRSEMNVSTLELGDSALYLCASSSGGHLSGNTIYFGEGSWLTVV.

V gene TRBV2 combines with J gene TRBJ1-2; 10 positions match TRBD1. The CDR3 has 14 residues. Germline CDR1 and CDR2: SNHLY and FYNNEI. The V gene end was trimmed by 5 bases and the J gene end by 6 bases; junction bases not matched to a gene: 6. Here the CDR3 reads CASSLGQGQDGYTF. CDR3 in DNA: TGTGCCAGCAGTCTGGGACAGGGGCAAGATGGCTACACCTTC.

This chain joins TRBV19 and TRBJ1-4; 8 bases are a match to TRBD1. V lost 3 bases to trimming and J lost 7 bases; unmatched junction nucleotides: 7. Germline CDR1 reads LNHDA; CDR2 reads SQIVND (reference sequence). The CDR3 is 15 amino acids. CDR3: CASSIGTGRGEKLFF. In DNA form, the CDR3 reads TGTGCCAGTAGTATTGGGACAGGAAGGGGTGAAAAACTGTTTTTT.

This chain connects TRBV7-6 to TRBJ2-7, with D possibly being TRBD1 (6 bases). Germline lookup yields CDR1 SGHVS and CDR2 FNYEAQ. Trimming shortened V by 1 base and J by 3 bases, and 22 bases separated the two germline ends. This CDR3 spans 18 amino acids. CDR3 DNA sequence: TGTGCCAGCAGCTTAGGGGTCAGAAGCTCTGCGGACAGCTACGAGCAGTACTTC. Translation gives CASSLGVRSSADSYEQYF.

Only a few counts were recorded for this clone. CDR3 bases: TGTGCCAGCAGCCACCTACTAGCGGGAGACTCCTACAATGAGCAGTTCTTC. It codes for CASSHLLAGDSYNEQFF. The chain uses TRBV3-1 (or the pseudogene TRBV3-2) and TRBJ2-1, with TRBD2 matching over 11 bases. V shed 3 bases, J shed 0 bases, and the junction held 4 bases outside the gene matches. Per the germline V gene, CDR1 is LGHDT and CDR2 is YNNKEL (reference sequence). The CDR3 has 17 amino acids.

The V gene is TRBV19, the J gene TRBJ1-2; D is uncertain. Germline values: CDR1 LNHDA, CDR2 SQIVND (reference sequence). The length of the CDR3 is 17 residues. V was clipped by 3 bases and J by 2 bases, with 19 bases between them. CDR3 sequence: CASSISSGTKANYGYTF. CDR3 DNA sequence: TGTGCCAGTAGTATTTCGTCGGGAACAAAGGCAAACTATGGCTACACCTTC.

The chain combines TRBV7-9 with TRBJ1-2; D may be TRBD1 (6 bases). The CDR3 covers 13 residues. CDR1 SEHNR and CDR2 FQNEAQ come from the germline V gene (reference sequence). Trimming cost V 5 bases and J 5 bases, with 12 bases left between them. The CDR3 DNA reads TGTGCCAGCAGCATCCACGGACAGTATGGCTACACCTTC. This encodes CASSIHGQYGYTF.

This clone is a singleton in its sample. The chain links TRBV18 to TRBJ2-7; D is perhaps TRBD1 (6 bases). Germline CDR1 KGHSH, CDR2 LQKENI. The CDR3 extends over 13 amino acids. Trimming cost V 6 bases and J 5 bases, with 14 bases left between them. CDR3 sequence reads: CASSPGHSDEQYF. In DNA form, the CDR3 reads TGTGCCAGCTCTCCGGGACATTCCGACGAGCAGTACTTC.

The V and J genes are TRBV27 and TRBJ2-7, with TRBD1 as a possible D gene (6 bases). Per germline, CDR1 MNHEY and CDR2 SMNVEV (reference sequence). The CDR3 consists of 16 residues. V shed 6 bases and J shed 7 bases, with 25 bases lying between them. The CDR3 region is CASRLQGRASLVEQYF. CDR3 DNA sequence: TGTGCCAGCAGACTCCAGGGGCGGGCTAGTTTGGTAGAGCAGTACTTC.